The entry that follows covers one TCR beta chain sequence. Use of 60 Vbeta and 13 Jbeta primers characterized the PCR. Clones were sequenced by immunoSEQ multiplex PCR, and TCRdb holds only the in-frame ones, with some missing. The sample has fewer than 150,000 clones, around 82% seen once. Looked up from germline, CDR1 is MNHEY and CDR2 is SVGAGI. The CDR3 is 14 residues long. This sample is part of a study of cytomegalovirus exposure and HLA in healthy donors. The chain carries TRBV6-5 and TRBJ2-5; 8 bases line up with TRBD1. The J call could be wrong; TRBJ2-7 is a better fit for the DNA end. The sequenced material came from PBMCs. The TCR was taken from a man aged 45 to 65 in good health and CMV-seronegative. The CDR3 is CASSRPDRAHEQYF. CDR3 nucleotide sequence: TGTGCCAGCAGCAGACCGGACAGGGCCCACGAGCAGTACTTC.